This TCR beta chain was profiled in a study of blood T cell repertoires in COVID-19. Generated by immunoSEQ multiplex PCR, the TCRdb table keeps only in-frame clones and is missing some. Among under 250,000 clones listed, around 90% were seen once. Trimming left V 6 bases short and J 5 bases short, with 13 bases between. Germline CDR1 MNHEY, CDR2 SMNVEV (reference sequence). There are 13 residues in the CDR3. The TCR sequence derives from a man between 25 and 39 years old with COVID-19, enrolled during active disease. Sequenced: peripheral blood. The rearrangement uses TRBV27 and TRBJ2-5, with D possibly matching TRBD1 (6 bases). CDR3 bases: TGTGCCAGCAGAAGGCAGGGGTACGAGACCCAGTACTTC. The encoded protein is CASRRQGYETQYF.